A single sample gave rise to the 32 T cell receptor beta chains below, sequenced in a study of blood T cell repertoires in COVID-19 (TCRdb year 2020). Receptor amplification or capture employed the immunoSEQ multiplex PCR assay. In TCRdb, the immuneACCESS table is reduced to in-frame sequences with V and J assigned. These tables do not hold every clone; where another copy was compared, an unresolved V gene accounts for under half, and the others remain unexplained. The sample table contains tens of thousands of clones; only one count was recorded for about 90% of them. The top ten constitute roughly 4.8% of the sample. Sequenced input: peripheral blood. These receptor sequences come from a man aged 45-65 years with acute or convalescent COVID-19.

This clone was seen only once. CDR3 nucleotide sequence: TGTGCCAGTAGTATCCCTAGCGGGAGGCCTTCCGACAATGAGCAGTTCTTC. It specifies CASSIPSGRPSDNEQFF. The chain employs TRBV19 and TRBJ2-1; TRBD2 agrees at 11 bases. There are 17 residues in the CDR3. The J segment lost 5 bases and the V segment lost 3 bases, leaving 9 bases of the junction unmatched. CDR1 and CDR2 from the germline V gene are LNHDA and SQIVND (reference sequence).

The chain couples TRBV2 to TRBJ1-2; D is ambiguous. Germline V CDR1 and CDR2: SNHLY, FYNNEI. The CDR3 covers 13 residues. V was cut by 3 bases and J by 8 bases, with 13 bases left in between. The CDR3 region is CASSERGSFGYTF. The DNA of the CDR3 is TGTGCCAGCAGTGAGAGAGGGAGTTTCGGCTACACCTTC. Full variable domain (missing parts from reference TRBV2 and TRBJ1-2): EPEVTQTPSHQVTQMGQEVILRCVPISNHLYFYWYRQILGQKVEFLVSFYNNEISEKSEIFDDQFSVERPDGSNFTLKIRSTKLEDSAMYFCASSERGSFGYTFGSGTRLTVV.

The chain links TRBV7-9 to TRBJ2-3, with D maybe TRBD2 (6 bases). The ends were cut back, 5 bases at V and 5 bases at J, with 17 bases in the middle. Germline CDR1 SEHNR, CDR2 FQNEAQ (reference sequence). The CDR3 totals 15 residues. CDR3 nucleotides: TGTGCCAGCAGCCTAGGGTGGCGGGAAGAAGATACGCAGTATTTT. This translates into CASSLGWREEDTQYF.

CDR3: CSAIVEETQYF. For the CDR3, the DNA is TGCAGTGCTATAGTGGAAGAGACCCAGTACTTC. The chain is built from TRBV20-1 and TRBJ2-5; unclear D gene. Germline CDR1 and CDR2: DFQATT and SNEGSKA (reference sequence). V lost 4 bases to trimming and J lost 3 bases, with 6 bases between them. This CDR3 has 11 residues.

This clone has just one count. The rearrangement uses TRBV9 and TRBJ1-1; possibly TRBD1 for D (5 bases). The ends were cut back, 0 bases at V and 0 bases at J, with 9 bases in the middle. The CDR3 loop spans 15 amino acids. CDR1 and CDR2 (germline): SGDLS, YYNGEE. The chain's CDR3 is CASSVGGGMNTEAFF. Here the CDR3 DNA reads TGTGCCAGCAGCGTAGGTGGGGGGATGAACACTGAAGCTTTCTTT. The variable domain in full, with the rest retrieved from reference TRBV9 and TRBJ1-1, is DSGVTQTPKHLITATGQRVTLRCSPRSGDLSVYWYQQSLDQGLQFLIQYYNGEERAKGNILERFSAQQFPDLHSELNLSSLELGDSALYFCASSVGGGMNTEAFFGQGTRLTVV.

The chain recombines TRBV19 with TRBJ2-1; 11 bases fit TRBD2. The V segment lost 2 bases and the J segment 4 bases; nucleotides outside the gene matches: 4. The CDR3 is 16 residues long. In germline, CDR1 is LNHDA, CDR2 SQIVND (reference sequence). The CDR3 region is CASSIRGTSGYNEQFF. CDR3 DNA sequence: TGTGCCAGTAGTATAAGGGGGACTAGCGGTTACAATGAGCAGTTCTTC.

This clone occurred once. J is TRBJ2-7 and V is TRBV12-3 or TRBV12-4, with a tentative D call TRBD2 (6 bases). The CDR3 length is 13 residues. Deletions cut 4 bases from V and 4 bases from J, with 11 bases between. Here the CDR3 reads CASSSHLAYEQYF. The CDR3 region has the DNA TGTGCCAGCAGTTCGCATCTAGCGTACGAGCAGTACTTC.

This clone turned up a few times. This chain joins TRBV6-5 and TRBJ2-5; 7 nucleotides line up with TRBD2. The CDR3 has 15 residues. V lost 8 bases, J lost 4 bases, and 13 bases stayed unmatched. CDR1 is MNHEY, CDR2 SVGAGI, per germline. The CDR3: CASQRRGGRGETQYF. CDR3 nucleotides: TGTGCCAGCCAAAGGAGGGGAGGGAGGGGAGAGACCCAGTACTTC.

V usage is TRBV23-1 and J usage is TRBJ1-2; TRBD1 might be the D (6 bases). TRBV23-1 is marked as an open reading frame, function uncertain. The V and J ends lost 4 bases and 3 bases respectively, with 12 bases between them. The CDR3 covers 14 residues. Here the CDR3 DNA reads TGCGCCAGCAGTCGGACAGCGTCCTACTATGGCTACACCTTC. Amino acid sequence: CASSRTASYYGYTF.

This chain links TRBV5-5 with TRBJ1-6; D is possibly TRBD1 (5 bases). The CDR3 has 14 residues. The V gene lost 0 bases and the J gene lost 8 bases, with 9 bases spanning the gap. From germline, CDR1 is SGHKS and CDR2 YYEKEE (reference sequence). Written as DNA, the CDR3 is TGTGCCAGCAGCTTGGGACAGTGGTATTCACCCCTCCACTTT. Protein sequence: CASSLGQWYSPLHF.

The V and J genes are TRBV29-1 and TRBJ2-7, with TRBD2 matching 11 bases. Germline loops: CDR1 SQVTM, CDR2 ANQGSEA. The J segment lost 3 bases and the V segment lost 6 bases, leaving 7 bases of the junction unmatched. The CDR3 spans 14 residues. CDR3 loop: CSVTLSGRGYEQYF. The CDR3 bases are TGCAGCGTCACCCTTAGCGGGAGGGGCTACGAGCAGTACTTC.

The rearrangement links TRBV30 to TRBJ2-5, with D possibly matching TRBD1 (6 bases). Looked up from germline, CDR1 is GTSNPN and CDR2 is SVGIG (reference sequence). The ends were cut back, 0 bases at V and 1 base at J, with 12 bases in the middle. The CDR3 has 15 amino acids. CDR3 bases: TGTGCCTGGAGTGTACGCAGGGGCTTCCAAGAGACCCAGTACTTC. Translation: CAWSVRRGFQETQYF. The full variable domain, its missing parts supplied by reference TRBV30 and TRBJ2-5, is SQTIHQWPATLVQPVGSPLSLECTVEGTSNPNLYWYRQAAGRGLQLLFYSVGIGQISSEVPQNLSASRPQDRQFILSSKKLLLSDSGFYLCAWSVRRGFQETQYFGPGTRLLVL.

The V call is TRBV10-3, the J call TRBJ2-1; 12 nucleotides agree with TRBD2. V shed 2 bases, J shed 7 bases, and the junction held 6 bases outside the gene matches. The CDR3 is 16 residues long. Germline V gives CDR1 ENHRY, CDR2 SYGVKD. DNA of the CDR3: TGTGCCATCAGTGAGCCAGGACTAGCGGGATGGAATGAGCAGTTCTTC. Translation: CAISEPGLAGWNEQFF.

The genes are TRBV19 and TRBJ1-2, with 7 bases lining up with TRBD1. Germline V lookup: CDR1 LNHDA, CDR2 SQIVND (reference sequence). With 4 bases clipped from V and 5 bases from J, the junction kept 10 bases outside the gene matches. The CDR3 totals 15 residues. CDR3 residues: CASSTTRDSSYGYTF. CDR3 bases: TGTGCCAGTAGTACCACCCGGGACAGCTCTTATGGCTACACCTTC.

The chain uses TRBV7-2 and TRBJ2-5, with 14 bases lining up with TRBD2. The length of the CDR3 is 16 residues. Per the germline V gene, CDR1 is SGHTA and CDR2 is FQGNSA. With 4 bases clipped from V and 6 bases from J, the junction kept 7 bases outside the gene matches. CDR3 bases: TGTGCCAGCAGCTCGGGGACTAGCGGGAGAGGGCAGACCCAGTACTTC. Translation gives CASSSGTSGRGQTQYF. The full variable domain, its missing parts supplied by reference TRBV7-2 and TRBJ2-5, is GAGVSQSPSNKVTEKGKDVELRCDPISGHTALYWYRQSLGQGLEFLIYFQGNSAPDKSGLPSDRFSAERTGGSVSTLTIQRTQQEDSAVYLCASSSGTSGRGQTQYFGPGTRLLVL.

This clone appeared a few times. The V and J genes are TRBV6-5 and TRBJ2-7; TRBD1 aligns across 10 bases. CDR1 MNHEY and CDR2 SVGAGI come from the germline V gene. The CDR3 is 16 amino acids. V lost 4 bases, J lost 0 bases, and 6 bases stayed unmatched. The chain's CDR3 is CASSSQDRGLSYEQYF. The CDR3 bases are TGTGCCAGCAGTTCCCAAGACAGGGGGCTCTCCTACGAGCAGTACTTC.

CDR3 amino acids: CASSLVGTGVNEQFF. CDR3 nucleotide sequence: TGCGCCAGCAGCTTAGTTGGGACAGGTGTGAATGAGCAGTTCTTC. The genes are TRBV5-1 and TRBJ2-1, with 8 bases aligning to TRBD1. The CDR3 loop spans 15 amino acids. Looked up from germline, CDR1 is SGHRS and CDR2 is YFSETQ. Unmatched junction bases numbered 8, after V lost 2 bases and J lost 7 bases.

The rearrangement links TRBV7-6 to TRBJ2-1; 12 positions match TRBD2. V was clipped by 2 bases and J by 0 bases; unmatched bases: 8. Germline-derived CDR1 and CDR2 are SGHVS and FNYEAQ. The CDR3 extends over 19 amino acids. The CDR3 sequence: CASSLLAGGPLGSYNEQFF. Here the CDR3 DNA reads TGTGCCAGCAGCTTACTAGCGGGAGGGCCGTTAGGCTCCTACAATGAGCAGTTCTTC.

The V call is TRBV15, the J call TRBJ2-1, with TRBD2 matching over 11 bases. Trimming at V came to 5 bases and at J to 12 bases, leaving 15 bases not matched to a gene. In germline, CDR1 is LNHNV, CDR2 YYDKDF (reference sequence). CDR3 length: 16 residues. The CDR3 is CATSRLLAGGEGVQFF. The CDR3 region has the DNA TGTGCCACCAGCCGCTTATTAGCGGGAGGGGAGGGGGTGCAGTTCTTC.

V usage is TRBV7-9 and J usage is TRBJ1-5, with D unresolved. V lost 2 bases and J lost 8, with 7 bases in between. The CDR3 loop spans 12 amino acids. CDR1 is SEHNR and CDR2 is FQNEAQ in the germline V gene (reference sequence). The CDR3 DNA is TGTGCCAGCAGCTTACAAGGAGAGCCCCAGCATTTT. It codes for CASSLQGEPQHF.

V and J are TRBV2 and TRBJ2-3; 8 bases align to TRBD1. V gave up 6 bases and J gave up 0 bases; unmatched junction bases: 8. CDR1 SNHLY and CDR2 FYNNEI come from the germline V gene. The CDR3 is 16 residues long. CDR3 sequence reads: CASRIRQGSSTDTQYF. The CDR3 DNA follows: TGTGCCAGCAGGATTCGACAGGGGTCTAGCACAGATACGCAGTATTTT.

The genes are TRBV11-3 and TRBJ2-6, with a possible D match to TRBD2 (5 bases). This CDR3 is built from 14 residues. Germline assignment: CDR1 SGHNT and CDR2 YENEEA. V was shortened by 6 bases and J by 2 bases, with 8 bases between the two germline ends. The CDR3 bases are TGTGCCAGCAGAGGAGGTACTGGGGCCAACGTCCTGACTTTC. The encoded protein is CASRGGTGANVLTF.

The chain uses TRBV5-1 and TRBJ1-1; no firm D call. The CDR3 spans 14 residues. Germline V lookup: CDR1 SGHRS, CDR2 YFSETQ. Trimming shortened V by 3 bases and J by 4 bases, and 13 bases separated the two germline ends. The CDR3 DNA follows: TGCGCCAGCAGCTCCGGGGTAGGTGTCACTGAAGCTTTCTTT. Translation: CASSSGVGVTEAFF.

V and J are TRBV11-2 and TRBJ1-5; weak D call: TRBD1 (6 bases). Germline CDR1 and CDR2: SGHAT and FQNNGV. This CDR3 has 13 amino acids. The germline V and J ends were trimmed by 8 bases and 3 bases, with 11 bases remaining between them. The CDR3 spells CASGTGSNQPQHF. The DNA for the CDR3 is TGTGCCAGCGGCACAGGGTCCAATCAGCCCCAGCATTTT.

The chain links TRBV6-5 to TRBJ1-1; the match to TRBD1 covers 7 bases. V was pared by 8 bases and J by 5 bases, with 5 bases of the junction left unmatched. CDR3 length equals 12 residues. The germline V gene has CDR1 MNHEY and CDR2 SVGAGI. CDR3 sequence: CASWDRLTEAFF. Written as DNA, the CDR3 is TGTGCCAGCTGGGACAGATTAACTGAAGCTTTCTTT.

This clone appeared once. The rearrangement links TRBV24-1 to TRBJ2-1, with 8 bases fitting TRBD2. CDR3 size: 18 residues. Germline V CDR1 and CDR2: KGHDR, SFDVKD. After removal of 5 bases from V and 2 bases from J, the junction contained 13 bases not matched to a gene. CDR3 in amino acids: CATSGFSSGRGTYNEQFF. CDR3 sequence (DNA): TGTGCCACCAGTGGCTTTTCTAGCGGGCGGGGTACCTACAATGAGCAGTTCTTC.

The chain is built from TRBV18 and TRBJ1-5, with 9 bases that match TRBD1. V shed 3 bases and J 7 bases; nucleotides not matched to a gene: 7. The germline CDR1 and CDR2 sequences are KGHSH and LQKENI. This CDR3 is built from 15 residues. The CDR3 protein is CASSPGQGGEQPQHF. DNA of the CDR3: TGTGCCAGCTCACCGGGACAGGGAGGAGAACAGCCCCAGCATTTT.

The chain employs TRBV11-3 and TRBJ2-2; TRBD2 is a possible D gene (7 bases). Germline CDR1 reads SGHNT; CDR2 reads YENEEA. The CDR3 runs 15 residues. Trimming shortened V by 10 bases and J by 1 base, and 16 bases separated the two germline ends. The CDR3 here is CATHRRGGNTGELFF. CDR3 in DNA: TGTGCCACCCACCGGAGGGGGGGGAACACCGGGGAGCTGTTTTTT.

This chain joins TRBV6-5 and TRBJ1-2; 7 bases fit TRBD1. The CDR3 is 12 residues long. V was clipped by 6 bases and J by 8 bases; unmatched bases: 6. Germline V gene lookup returns CDR1 MNHEY and CDR2 SVGAGI. The CDR3 sequence is CASRKGTEGYTF. The CDR3 nucleotides are TGTGCCAGCAGGAAAGGGACAGAGGGCTACACCTTC.

The rearrangement links TRBV5-1 to TRBJ2-3, with TRBD2 matching over 10 bases. Germline CDR1 SGHRS, CDR2 YFSETQ. J gave up 1 base and V 9 bases, and 17 bases lay outside the gene matches. The CDR3 covers 18 residues. DNA for the CDR3: TGCGCCACCCGTTCGGCTAGCGGGAGTTTGGTCGGCACAGATACGCAGTATTTT. It translates to CATRSASGSLVGTDTQYF.

The chain is built from TRBV11-3 and TRBJ1-1; no firm D call. The CDR3 consists of 12 residues. The V end lost 0 bases, the J end lost 6 bases, and 5 bases lay between the germline ends. From germline, CDR1 is SGHNT and CDR2 YENEEA. The CDR3 bases are TGTGCCAGCAGCTTAGAAGCATCTGAAGCTTTCTTT. This sequence encodes CASSLEASEAFF.

Only one count was recorded for this clone. J is TRBJ1-1 and V is TRBV12-5; perhaps TRBD1 as D (5 bases). The V end lost 2 bases, the J end lost 10 bases, and 14 bases lay between the germline ends. Germline CDR1 is LGHNT and CDR2 is FRNRAP. There are 13 residues in the CDR3. CDR3 sequence: CASGLPAVGRAFF. CDR3 in DNA: TGTGCTAGTGGTTTGCCCGCCGTGGGGCGAGCTTTCTTT.